The 27 T cell receptor beta chains below come from one sample, sequenced in a study of blood T cell repertoires in COVID-19 (dated by TCRdb to the early 2020s). The library was built by means of the immunoSEQ multiplex PCR assay. In TCRdb, the immuneACCESS table is reduced to in-frame sequences with V and J assigned. These tables do not hold every clone; where another copy was compared, an unresolved V gene accounts for under half, and the others remain unexplained. The sample yields about 300,000 clones; approximately 90% were counted once. Of the sample, 2.2% falls within the top ten clones. Sequenced input: peripheral blood. Every receptor here comes from a woman aged 25 to 39 with COVID-19, enrolled during active disease.

V and J are TRBV12-3 or TRBV12-4 and TRBJ1-4; maybe TRBD1 (5 bases). V was pared by 3 bases and J by 8 bases, with 10 bases between. The CDR3 has 13 residues. The CDR3 nucleotides are TGTGCCAGCAGTTTCAGGGTATGGGAAAAACTGTTTTTT. Residues: CASSFRVWEKLFF.

The V call is TRBV29-1, the J call TRBJ2-7; D not resolved. V was cut by 2 bases and J by 2 bases, with 13 bases left in between. Germline assignment: CDR1 SQVTM and CDR2 ANQGSEA. The CDR3 extends over 14 amino acids. The CDR3 loop reads CSVEFGFEAYEQYF. CDR3 nucleotides: TGCAGCGTTGAATTTGGTTTTGAGGCCTACGAGCAGTACTTC.

The rearrangement uses TRBV15 and TRBJ1-5; 8 positions agree with TRBD1. This CDR3 has 19 residues. Germline CDR1 reads LNHNV; CDR2 reads YYDKDF (reference sequence). The junction had 16 bases not matched to a gene; V was cut back by 3 bases and J by 3 bases. The CDR3 DNA reads TGTGCCACCAGCAGTTCGGCCAGGGGGCGAATAATTAACAATCAGCCCCAGCATTTT. Its translation: CATSSSARGRIINNQPQHF.

The chain has TRBV3-1 (or the pseudogene TRBV3-2) and TRBJ2-3, with D possibly being TRBD2 (7 bases). The CDR3 runs 16 residues. The V gene's germline CDR1 is LGHDT and CDR2 YNNKEL (reference sequence). Trimming removed 5 bases from V and 0 bases from J, with 15 bases in between. The CDR3 DNA reads as TGTGCCAGCAGCAATGAGGGGGGGGCTAGCACAGATACGCAGTATTTT. This gives the protein CASSNEGGASTDTQYF.

The CDR3 reads CASRADESPNTEAFF. CDR3 nucleotides: TGCGCCAGCAGAGCGGACGAATCGCCGAACACTGAAGCTTTCTTT. The rearrangement uses TRBV10-1 and TRBJ1-1; D is ambiguous. Trimming stripped 6 bases from V and 1 base from J, with 15 bases between. Germline values: CDR1 WNHNN, CDR2 SYGVQD (reference sequence). The CDR3 length is 15 residues.

Here the CDR3 DNA reads TGTGCCAGCAGCACCCTGGGGGGGACCCAGTACTTC. Protein sequence: CASSTLGGTQYF. The chain is built from TRBV5-6 and TRBJ2-5, with TRBD2 as a possible D gene (6 bases). V lost 4 bases to trimming and J lost 7 bases, with 11 bases between them. Looked up from germline, CDR1 is SGHDT and CDR2 is YYEEEE. The CDR3 has 12 residues.

The gene calls are TRBV19 and TRBJ1-2; TRBD1 aligns across 10 bases. Germline values: CDR1 LNHDA, CDR2 SQIVND (reference sequence). This CDR3 has 18 amino acids. J was trimmed by 5 bases and V by 3 bases; bases with no gene match: 15. The CDR3 nucleotides read TGTGCCAGTAGTATCCCCGGGACAGGGGACCGGTTAGTTTATGGCTACACCTTC. Amino acids: CASSIPGTGDRLVYGYTF.

The genes are TRBV6-5 and TRBJ1-2, with TRBD1 matching over 9 bases. The CDR3 contains 15 residues. The V gene's germline CDR1 is MNHEY and CDR2 SVGAGI. The V gene end was trimmed by 8 bases and the J gene end by 3 bases; junction bases not matched to a gene: 10. CDR3 amino acids: CASLGQGHRDYGYTF. The CDR3 DNA follows: TGTGCCAGCCTGGGACAGGGCCATAGAGACTATGGCTACACCTTC.

The rearrangement joins TRBV7-9 to TRBJ1-1; 8 bases are a match to TRBD1. Germline V lookup: CDR1 SEHNR, CDR2 FQNEAQ (reference sequence). The CDR3 runs to 14 residues. Unmatched junction bases numbered 8, after V lost 10 bases and J lost 1 base. For the CDR3, the DNA is TGTGCCATCAACAGGGGGACCGCGAACACTGAAGCTTTCTTT. Translation: CAINRGTANTEAFF.

This rearrangement joins TRBV2 to TRBJ1-2, with 8 bases fitting TRBD1. The CDR3 has 13 residues. The J segment lost 2 bases and the V segment lost 6 bases, leaving 2 bases of the junction unmatched. Germline CDR1 is SNHLY and CDR2 is FYNNEI. CDR3 nucleotides: TGTGCCAGCAGGGACAGGGTGAACTATGGCTACACCTTC. Protein: CASRDRVNYGYTF.

V and J are TRBV11-2 and TRBJ2-7; D is unresolved. Looked up from germline, CDR1 is SGHAT and CDR2 is FQNNGV. The length of the CDR3 is 15 residues. Trimming stripped 1 base from V and 6 bases from J, with 16 bases between. The CDR3 region has the DNA TGTGCCAGCAGCTTAGTCTCCCACCTACCCCTCGAGCAGTACTTC. Translation: CASSLVSHLPLEQYF.

On this clone itself: This same CDR3 is encoded by further DNA sequences in the sample. This chain links TRBV2 with TRBJ1-2; 8 bases are shared with TRBD1. The CDR3 covers 13 residues. Losses at the gene ends were 4 bases for V and 5 bases for J; bases not matched to a gene: 3. Germline loops: CDR1 SNHLY, CDR2 FYNNEI. The CDR3 reads CASSAGTGYGYTF. CDR3 coding DNA: TGTGCCAGCAGTGCAGGGACAGGATATGGCTACACCTTC.

The chain couples TRBV28 to TRBJ1-5; TRBD1 is a possible D gene (6 bases). Germline V CDR1 and CDR2: MDHEN, SYDVKM. The CDR3 contains 17 residues. V lost 4 bases and J 0 bases, leaving 16 bases between the germline ends. As DNA, the CDR3 is TGTGCCAGCAGTTACGAGACAGGCAAATATAGCAATCAGCCCCAGCATTTT. Protein sequence: CASSYETGKYSNQPQHF.

The chain has TRBV10-3 and TRBJ1-1, with 7 bases lining up with TRBD1. Germline V CDR1 and CDR2: ENHRY, SYGVKD. With 3 bases clipped from V and 1 base from J, the junction kept 5 bases outside the gene matches. CDR3 size: 15 residues. The CDR3 region has the DNA TGTGCCATCAGTGACCCACGACAGGGGAACACTGAAGCTTTCTTT. Translating gives CAISDPRQGNTEAFF.

Concerning this clone itself: The same CDR3 is also encoded by other DNA sequences in this sample. The CDR3, as DNA: TGTGCCAGCAGTTTTCCAGGGGGCTATAGCAATCAGCCCCAGCATTTT. Translation: CASSFPGGYSNQPQHF. This chain links TRBV28 with TRBJ1-5; the match to TRBD1 covers 8 bases. Trimming removed 3 bases from V and 0 bases from J; junction bases left unmatched: 4. Germline CDR1 reads MDHEN; CDR2 reads SYDVKM. This CDR3 comprises 16 residues.

This chain joins TRBV15 and TRBJ1-3; no definite D call. The V and J ends lost 3 bases and 3 bases respectively, with 9 bases between them. The germline V gene has CDR1 LNHNV and CDR2 YYDKDF (reference sequence). The CDR3 consists of 14 residues. CDR3 in amino acids: CATSRLRHGNTIYF. The CDR3 nucleotides are TGTGCCACCAGCAGGCTGCGTCATGGAAACACCATATATTTT.

The chain is built from TRBV5-1 and TRBJ2-7; 11 bases align to TRBD2. Trimming took 5 bases from V and 6 from J; bases not matched to a gene: 4. The CDR3 is 13 residues long. In germline, CDR1 is SGHRS, CDR2 YFSETQ. CDR3 loop: CASRLAGAPEQYF. CDR3 DNA: TGCGCCAGCAGACTAGCGGGAGCCCCCGAGCAGTACTTC.

V usage is TRBV7-7 and J usage is TRBJ2-3; D gene uncertain. Trimming took off 0 bases at V and 2 bases at J, with 6 bases between the two ends. CDR3 length: 14 residues. The germline V gene has CDR1 SSHAT and CDR2 FNYEAQ (reference sequence). CDR3 DNA: TGTGCCAGCAGCTTAGCTGGAGTCACAGATACGCAGTATTTT. Translated, it gives CASSLAGVTDTQYF. Full variable domain (missing parts from reference TRBV7-7 and TRBJ2-3): GAGVSQSPRYKVTKRGQDVTLRCDPISSHATLYWYQQALGQGPEFLTYFNYEAQPDKSGLPSDRFSAERPEGSISTLTIQRTEQRDSAMYRCASSLAGVTDTQYFGPGTRLTVL.

The chain uses TRBV6-5 and TRBJ2-7; TRBD1 aligns across 8 bases. The CDR3 covers 13 residues. Trimming took 8 bases from V and 3 from J; bases not matched to a gene: 6. Per germline, CDR1 MNHEY and CDR2 SVGAGI. The CDR3 loop is CASARQGNYEQYF. DNA for the CDR3: TGTGCCAGCGCTAGACAGGGGAACTACGAGCAGTACTTC.

The chain carries TRBV28 and TRBJ1-5; D is unclear. The germline gives CDR1 MDHEN, CDR2 SYDVKM. This CDR3 region has 14 residues. V lost 7 bases and J 3 bases, leaving 13 bases between the germline ends. CDR3 residues: CASTLNSNNQPQHF. The CDR3 coding sequence is TGTGCCAGCACCCTGAACAGTAACAATCAGCCCCAGCATTTT.

The chain has TRBV11-2 and TRBJ2-1; TRBD2 matches at 7 bases. The CDR3 runs 17 residues. V shed 1 base and J 4 bases; nucleotides not matched to a gene: 10. Looked up from germline, CDR1 is SGHAT and CDR2 is FQNNGV. The CDR3 DNA follows: TGTGCCAGCAGCTTAGGGACACTCGGGGGGAGTTACAATGAGCAGTTCTTC. Translation: CASSLGTLGGSYNEQFF.

The V gene is TRBV29-1, the J gene TRBJ2-7, with TRBD1 identical over 7 bases. J gave up 5 bases and V 1 base, and 2 bases lay outside the gene matches. Per germline, CDR1 SQVTM and CDR2 ANQGSEA. CDR3 length: 12 amino acids. The CDR3 nucleotides read TGCAGCGTTGAAGTCCAGGGGGACGAGCAGTACTTC. Its translation is CSVEVQGDEQYF.

The chain recombines TRBV11-2 with TRBJ2-7; a possible D gene is TRBD1 (5 bases). The length of the CDR3 is 16 residues. Germline-derived CDR1 and CDR2 are SGHAT and FQNNGV. V was clipped by 4 bases and J by 2 bases, with 18 bases between them. CDR3 residues: CASSSLGQGKTYEQYF. As DNA, the CDR3 is TGTGCCAGCAGCTCCTTAGGGCAGGGTAAGACCTACGAGCAGTACTTC.

The gene calls are TRBV30 and TRBJ2-7; 10 nucleotides agree with TRBD2. CDR1 and CDR2 from the germline V gene are GTSNPN and SVGIG (reference sequence). The V gene end was trimmed by 0 bases and the J gene end by 8 bases; junction bases not matched to a gene: 10. This CDR3 spans 15 amino acids. Here the CDR3 reads CAWSVLAGTPVKQYF. CDR3 DNA sequence: TGTGCCTGGAGTGTACTAGCGGGGACCCCCGTGAAGCAGTACTTC. Full variable domain (missing parts from reference TRBV30 and TRBJ2-7): SQTIHQWPATLVQPVGSPLSLECTVEGTSNPNLYWYRQAAGRGLQLLFYSVGIGQISSEVPQNLSASRPQDRQFILSSKKLLLSDSGFYLCAWSVLAGTPVKQYFGPGTRLTVT.

This clone was picked up one time. The chain links TRBV18 to TRBJ2-1, with TRBD2 matching over 10 bases. The CDR3 length is 15 residues. CDR1 is KGHSH and CDR2 is LQKENI in the germline V gene. Unmatched junction bases numbered 8, after V lost 5 bases and J lost 7 bases. CDR3 sequence (DNA): TGTGCCAGCTCAGAACCGGGACTAGCGATGAATGAGCAGTTCTTC. Its protein is CASSEPGLAMNEQFF.

V gene TRBV15 combines with J gene TRBJ1-5, with D possibly being TRBD1 (6 bases). The V end lost 0 bases, the J end lost 6 bases, and 15 bases lay between the germline ends. The CDR3 contains 16 residues. Germline values: CDR1 LNHNV, CDR2 YYDKDF (reference sequence). The CDR3 spells CATSREGQGRGQPQHF. The CDR3 nucleotides are TGTGCCACCAGCAGAGAGGGACAAGGTAGGGGTCAGCCCCAGCATTTT.

The rearrangement joins TRBV10-2 to TRBJ2-1; TRBD2 aligns across 8 bases. Germline CDR1 and CDR2: WSHSY and SAAADI. The CDR3 is 16 residues long. V shed 6 bases, J shed 7 bases, and the junction held 14 bases outside the gene matches. The DNA for the CDR3 is TGCGCCAGCAGGAGTAGCGGGAATTTGTCCCTAAATGAGCAGTTCTTC. Translated: CASRSSGNLSLNEQFF.